This entry lists 17 T cell receptor beta chains sequenced from one sample in a study of cytomegalovirus exposure and HLA in healthy donors. Both 60 Vbeta primers and 13 Jbeta primers went into the PCR. TCRdb's table, derived via immunoSEQ multiplex PCR, lists solely in-frame clones and lacks some. The sample has 150,000 to 200,000 clones, approximately 59% seen once; the top ten hold over 2.5%. Sequencing was performed on PBMCs. These receptors originate from a man in his forties in good health and CMV-seronegative.

This clone was seen more than once but under ten times. The J gene is TRBJ1-5, the V gene TRBV7-6; D is ambiguous. In germline, CDR1 is SGHVS, CDR2 FNYEAQ. The CDR3 extends over 16 amino acids. Trimming pared 5 bases from V and 1 base from J, leaving 15 bases between. The CDR3 here is CASSPRVAGSNQPQHF. DNA of the CDR3: TGTGCCAGCAGCCCCCGAGTGGCAGGCAGCAATCAGCCCCAGCATTTT.

This clone has a handful of counts. The chain couples TRBV18 to TRBJ2-5; 12 bases fit TRBD2. The DNA end is more similar to TRBJ2-7, so the J call may be wrong. Germline lookup yields CDR1 KGHSH and CDR2 LQKENI. CDR3 length: 18 amino acids. The CDR3 sequence: CASSPTSGGPHEQDEQYF. The CDR3 nucleotides read TGTGCCAGCTCACCAACTAGCGGGGGGCCACACGAGCAGGACGAGCAGTACTTC.

V and J are TRBV2 and TRBJ1-1, with TRBD1 matching over 9 bases. The length of the CDR3 is 14 residues. V lost 6 bases, J lost 5 bases, and 7 bases stayed unmatched. The germline V gene encodes CDR1 SNHLY and CDR2 FYNNEI. CDR3 in DNA: TGTGCCAGCAGGGAGGACAGGGGATTAACTGAAGCTTTCTTT. It is translated as CASREDRGLTEAFF.

The chain uses TRBV29-1 and TRBJ2-7, with TRBD1 matching over 7 bases. Germline V CDR1 and CDR2: SQVTM, ANQGSEA. The CDR3 totals 14 residues. V lost 4 bases and J lost 4; bases outside the gene matches: 10. The CDR3 sequence is CSVVLRDRNYEQYF. CDR3 DNA sequence: TGCAGCGTTGTCCTCCGGGACAGAAATTACGAGCAGTACTTC.

The chain uses TRBV5-6 and TRBJ2-1; TRBD1 matches at 10 bases. The V gene end was trimmed by 7 bases and the J gene end by 3 bases; junction bases not matched to a gene: 4. The CDR3 covers 14 residues. CDR1 and CDR2 (germline): SGHDT, YYEEEE. CDR3 sequence reads: CASFRDRGYNEQFF. The CDR3, as DNA: TGTGCCAGCTTTAGGGACAGGGGCTACAATGAGCAGTTCTTC.

This chain joins TRBV2 and TRBJ2-3, with a weak D call TRBD2 (5 bases). The CDR3 covers 15 residues. V shed 7 bases and J shed 1 base, with 15 bases lying between them. Per the germline V gene, CDR1 is SNHLY and CDR2 is FYNNEI. DNA for the CDR3: TGTGCCAGCACGGGAACAGCAACAGGCACAGATACGCAGTATTTT. It encodes CASTGTATGTDTQYF.

The rearrangement uses TRBV28 and TRBJ2-2, with 8 bases identical to TRBD1. The trim removed 8 bases at V and 2 bases at J, leaving 4 bases unmatched. The CDR3 sequence is 14 residues long. The germline V gene has CDR1 MDHEN and CDR2 SYDVKM. CDR3 sequence (DNA): TGTGCCAGCGGCGACAGGGGAAACACCGGGGAGCTGTTTTTT. Amino acids: CASGDRGNTGELFF.

This clone was picked up one time. V is TRBV19 and J is TRBJ1-2; D unclear. V lost 10 bases, J lost 3 bases, and 12 bases lay in between. CDR3 length equals 12 residues. In germline, CDR1 is LNHDA, CDR2 SQIVND (reference sequence). CDR3 DNA sequence: TGTGCCACGGGTCGATGGGACTATGGCTACACCTTC. This gives the protein CATGRWDYGYTF.

This chain links TRBV29-1 with TRBJ2-5; 9 nucleotides match TRBD1. Germline CDR1 is SQVTM and CDR2 is ANQGSEA. CDR3 length: 15 amino acids. Trimming at V came to 6 bases and at J to 5 bases, leaving 13 bases not matched to a gene. The CDR3 DNA follows: TGCAGCGTCGTGCTCGGGACAGGGAGGGACGAGACCCAGTACTTC. Residues: CSVVLGTGRDETQYF.

This rearrangement joins TRBV7-3 to TRBJ2-7, with 12 nucleotides matching TRBD2. The CDR3 covers 15 residues. The junction had 5 bases not matched to a gene; V was cut back by 6 bases and J by 2 bases. Germline V gene sequence: CDR1 SGHTA, CDR2 FQGTGA. DNA for the CDR3: TGTGCCAGCAGTAGAGGACTAGCGGGAACCTACGAGCAGTACTTC. Translated, it gives CASSRGLAGTYEQYF.

The CDR3 sequence is CASGNRGAFIYF. The CDR3 DNA is TGCGCCAGCGGGAACAGGGGGGCGTTCATATATTTT. The chain carries TRBV4-3 and TRBJ1-3; 8 positions match TRBD1. V was pared by 8 bases and J by 12 bases, with 9 bases of the junction left unmatched. Germline lookup yields CDR1 LGHNA and CDR2 YSLEER. The CDR3 consists of 12 residues.

The V and J genes are TRBV9 and TRBJ2-3; tentatively, D is TRBD1 (6 bases). Germline CDR1 SGDLS, CDR2 YYNGEE. CDR3 size: 16 residues. The germline V and J ends were trimmed by 3 bases and 2 bases, with 16 bases remaining between them. The CDR3 sequence: CASSGGQLVYTDTQYF. The CDR3 region has the DNA TGTGCCAGCAGCGGAGGACAGCTAGTCTACACAGATACGCAGTATTTT.

The chain couples TRBV7-9 to TRBJ2-1; 9 bases match TRBD2. Germline assignment: CDR1 SEHNR and CDR2 FQNEAQ (reference sequence). The CDR3 runs 13 residues. The V and J ends lost 5 bases and 9 bases, in that order; junction bases with no gene match: 5. The CDR3: CASSGGLAGEQFF. DNA for the CDR3: TGTGCCAGCAGCGGGGGACTAGCAGGTGAGCAGTTCTTC.

The chain has TRBV5-1 and TRBJ1-3, with no clear D. V was cut by 0 bases and J by 0 bases, with 7 bases left in between. The CDR3 has 15 residues. The germline gives CDR1 SGHRS, CDR2 YFSETQ. Here the CDR3 DNA reads TGCGCCAGCAGCTTGGCCGGGATCTCTGGAAACACCATATATTTT. Translating gives CASSLAGISGNTIYF. Full variable domain (remainder filled in from reference TRBV5-1 and TRBJ1-3): KAGVTQTPRYLIKTRGQQVTLSCSPISGHRSVSWYQQTPGQGLQFLFEYFSETQRNKGNFPGRFSGRQFSNSRSEMNVSTLELGDSALYLCASSLAGISGNTIYFGEGSWLTVV.

As concerns this clone: Distinct nucleotide sequences in the sample also encode this CDR3. This chain uses TRBV6-1 with TRBJ2-7; perhaps TRBD1 as D (6 bases). The CDR3 is 15 residues long. V dropped 1 base and J dropped 2 bases, with 12 bases sitting between them. In germline, CDR1 is MNHNS, CDR2 SASEGT. The CDR3 DNA reads as TGTGCCAGCAGTGAAGGGCAGGGGCCAGCCTACGAGCAGTACTTC. Protein sequence: CASSEGQGPAYEQYF.

The chain uses TRBV4-3 and TRBJ1-4; D is perhaps TRBD1 (5 bases). This CDR3 has 13 amino acids. Germline CDR1 reads LGHNA; CDR2 reads YSLEER. V lost 2 bases and J lost 7, with 8 bases in between. The CDR3 DNA follows: TGCGCCAGCAGCCAAAGGGGCTTTGAAAAACTGTTTTTT. This sequence encodes CASSQRGFEKLFF.

The table lists this clone with a count of one. The chain has TRBV6-5 and TRBJ2-7; 10 bases align to TRBD1. Per germline, CDR1 MNHEY and CDR2 SVGAGI. With 0 bases clipped from V and 6 bases from J, the junction kept 5 bases outside the gene matches. The CDR3 has 15 residues. In DNA form, the CDR3 reads TGTGCCAGCAGTTACTCGAGACAGGGGGCGAGCGAGCAGTACTTC. It specifies CASSYSRQGASEQYF.